The following is a T cell receptor (beta chain) sequence with its context. Its antigen is still unknown. No base-level quality is on record; no much larger clone is a single base apart. The sample holds other DNA sequences that translate to the same CDR3. TCRbeta CDR3 regions were sequenced with the immunoSEQ Assay. After extraction, genomic DNA underwent amplification by bias-controlled multiplex PCR, followed by high-throughput sequencing. In the authors' own workflow: To quantify the absolute abundance of every unique TCRbeta CDR3 region, sequences were collapsed and filtered. T cell fraction was estimated by normalizing TCRbeta template counts to usable DNA, which was measured by amplifying reference genes present in all nucleated cells. Repertoire TCRs were annotated as SARS-CoV-2-specific by exact matching of V gene, CDR3 amino acid sequence and J gene to a known reactive TCR set. The reference SARS-CoV-2 TCR set was derived from MIRA and filtered for enrichment in COVID-19-positive ImmuneCODE repertoires, a step that removed public or cross-reactive TCRs. Using the MIRA antigens, annotated TCRs were further analysed by specific ORF or by position within an ORF. Breadth was defined as the number of annotated unique rearrangements divided by the total number of unique productive rearrangements, and depth was defined as the summed frequency of the annotated unique rearrangements. TCR breadth was compared between groups using two-sided Wilcoxon rank-sum tests. In TCRdb, the immuneACCESS table is reduced to in-frame sequences with V and J assigned. These tables do not hold every clone; where another copy was compared, an unresolved V gene accounts for under half, and the others remain unexplained. That table supplies the V and J calls and clone size; D and trimming were determined from the DNA. This sample is represented by hundreds of thousands of clones; roughly 87% of them were singletons. The leading ten clones occupy 3.4% of the sample.

The data are from a study of Ad26.COV2.S vaccination and SARS-CoV-2 variants (dated by TCRdb to about 2021). General notes on the study: Donors in the vaccine arm were drawn from COV1001, a multicentre, randomized, double-blind, placebo-controlled phase I-IIa trial testing Ad26.COV2.S in healthy adults. Ad26.COV2.S was given intramuscularly at 5x10^10 or 1x10^11 viral particles, as a single shot or as two shots 56 days apart. Sequencing of the TCRbeta repertoire served to evaluate the specificity and breadth of SARS-CoV-2-reactive T cell receptors following Ad26.COV2.S vaccination. A total of roughly 30 samples were included in the TCR-sequenced set, comprising around 19 Ad26.COV2.S vaccine recipients, 5 placebo recipients and 8 SARS-CoV-2 convalescent individuals. Trial participants were randomized into five groups of five: low-dose or high-dose Ad26.COV2.S given once or twice, or placebo on both occasions. Investigators remained blinded to trial group allocation during experiments and outcome assessment.

The CDR3 runs 13 residues from the cysteine to the phenylalanine. Here the CDR3 DNA is all that survives: 39 bases in frame from base 1. V is pared back by 1 base and J by 0 bases, with 6 bases lying between the germline termini. Sequences GTSNPN (CDR1) and SVGIG (CDR2) are obtained from the germline V gene (reference sequence). The treatment or condition label, as the study defines it: some 19 received Ad26.COV2.S at low or high dose, single or two shots; 5 received placebo; per-sample allocation not given. For vaccine and placebo recipients, the sequenced repertoires came from samples collected on day 63 after the first injection. Cohort 1b enrolled about 25 adults aged 18-55 years at a single site in Boston, USA, between 29 July and 7 August 2020. Ad26.COV2.S consisted of a replication-incompetent adenovirus type 26 vector by which a prefusion-stabilized SARS-CoV-2 spike protein from the original Wuhan strain was expressed.

Results and caveats for the whole study, not just this receptor: Substantial breadth of spike-specific CD8+ and CD4+ T cell responses was reported after vaccination. Vaccine and placebo recipients had similar non-spike TCR breadth, a finding consistent with the vaccine containing only spike. Spike-specific TCR breadth was higher in Ad26.COV2.S recipients than in placebo recipients (P = 0.0014). Comparing responses between vaccine doses or regimens was not something the study was powered to do. According to the authors, total T cell responses may have been underestimated by the TCR breadth and depth analyses.

The chain was built from TRBV30 and TRBJ1-1; no D gene call is confident. This specimen was peripheral blood, taken in a trial of Ad26.COV2.S vaccine versus placebo. This clonotype was obtained from a person between 18 and 65 years old who received the Ad26.COV2.S COVID-19 vaccine or a placebo. The CDR3 region: CAWSGDLNTEAFF. Read as DNA, the sequence is TGTGCCTGGAGTGGGGATTTGAACACTGAAGCTTTCTTT.